The T cell receptor (beta chain) described here comes from a study of cytomegalovirus exposure and HLA in healthy donors. The PCR used 60 Vbeta and 13 Jbeta primers. Measured with immunoSEQ multiplex PCR; TCRdb has only the in-frame clones, and not every one. The sample has about 190,000 clones; roughly four fifths are singletons. V was clipped by 2 bases and J by 7 bases; unmatched bases: 15. Looked up from germline, CDR1 is MNHNS and CDR2 is SASEGT. The CDR3 runs 18 residues. The chain uses TRBV6-1 and TRBJ2-1, with 9 bases fitting TRBD2. This clonotype originated in a middle-aged man in good health and CMV-seropositive. The sequencing input was PBMCs. The CDR3 loop reads CASSESGVGGGAYNEQFF. CDR3 nucleotides: TGTGCCAGCAGTGAATCAGGGGTAGGCGGGGGGGCATATAATGAGCAGTTCTTC.